The following is a T cell receptor beta chain sequence with its context. Its antigen is unknown. This sample is part of a study of T cells after yellow fever vaccination. Background on the study: The authors prepared low-cell-number fractions using SMART-Seq v4 Ultra Low Input. Findings and limits, study-wide: Most clones from primary vaccination were detected again post-booster (about 96% CD4, about 85% CD8).

Production of TCR cDNA was by 5'RACE template switching, which also added a universal primer site and UMIs. One entry per CDR3 protein results from TCRdb running MiXCR on the 5' RACE reads. The sample records under 100,000 distinct CDR3 sequences, around 5.8% being singletons. Germline lookup yields CDR1 SGHTA and CDR2 FQGNSA. V lost 2 bases and J lost 2, with 12 bases in between. This CDR3 contains 15 residues. The sequence was collected from a man younger than 35 who received the YFV17D yellow fever vaccine. The chain carries TRBV7-2 and TRBJ1-1, with D tentatively TRBD1 (6 bases). The material was CD8+ T cells sorted from PBMCs, obtained 10 days after the yellow fever booster vaccination. The DNA of the CDR3 is TGTGCCAGCAGCTTAACGGACAGCACAAACACTGAAGCTTTCTTT. It yields the protein CASSLTDSTNTEAFF. The full variable domain, its missing parts supplied by reference TRBV7-2 and TRBJ1-1, is GAGVSQSPSNKVTEKGKDVELRCDPISGHTALYWYRQSLGQGLEFLIYFQGNSAPDKSGLPSDRFSAERTGGSVSTLTIQRTQQEDSAVYLCASSLTDSTNTEAFFGQGTRLTVV.